The 21 T cell receptor beta chains given below trace back to one sample, sequenced in a study of T-cell reconstitution after alpha-beta-depleted transplantation in children. Construction of the TCRbeta library involved unique molecular identifiers. MiXCR was run by TCRdb on the PCR reads, yielding one entry per CDR3 protein. The table shows some 500,000 distinct CDR3 sequences, with approximately 29% occurring only once. The sequences come from PBMCs from the stem cell graft donor, collected from the stem cell graft. These receptors were taken from a human donor who donated a stem cell graft to a child with aplastic anemia.

The chain uses TRBV4-3 and TRBJ2-2; maybe TRBD2 (6 bases). CDR3 length: 14 amino acids. Trimming took off 2 bases at V and 7 bases at J, with 11 bases between the two ends. Germline V gives CDR1 LGHNA, CDR2 YSLEER. CDR3 nucleotide sequence: TGCGCCAGCAGCCAACACCGGGAGAGCGGGGAGCTGTTTTTT. It encodes CASSQHRESGELFF.

This sequence joins TRBV28 and TRBJ2-7; TRBD2 aligns across 11 bases. The CDR3 runs 17 residues. V was clipped by 1 base and J by 5 bases; unmatched bases: 10. In germline, CDR1 is MDHEN, CDR2 SYDVKM. CDR3: CASSLSHTSGSRNEQYF. The CDR3 DNA reads as TGTGCCAGCAGTTTATCGCATACTAGCGGGAGTAGGAACGAGCAGTACTTC.

CDR3 nucleotide sequence: TGTGCCAGCAGTGAACTGGACAGGGACCTTCCCGCCCAGTACTTC. Protein product: CASSELDRDLPAQYF. The gene calls are TRBV25-1 and TRBJ2-5; 8 nucleotides match TRBD1. The germline V gene has CDR1 MGHDK and CDR2 SYGVNS. Trimming removed 2 bases from V and 9 bases from J; junction bases left unmatched: 11. The CDR3 extends over 15 amino acids.

CDR3 sequence reads: CASMTRGGYNEQFF. The DNA of the CDR3 is TGTGCCAGCATGACCAGGGGAGGATACAATGAGCAGTTCTTC. J is TRBJ2-1 and V is TRBV12-3 or TRBV12-4; the D gene could be TRBD1 or TRBD2 (6 bases each). The length of the CDR3 is 14 residues. The germline V and J ends were trimmed by 7 bases and 4 bases, with 14 bases remaining between them.

This chain uses TRBV10-3 with TRBJ2-1; D may be TRBD1 or TRBD2 (6 bases each). Germline V gene data show CDR1 as ENHRY and CDR2 as SYGVKD. There are 14 residues in the CDR3. Trimming left V 4 bases short and J 6 bases short, with 13 bases between. CDR3 sequence reads: CAISAARDINEQFF. In nucleotides, the CDR3 is TGTGCCATCAGTGCGGCGCGGGACATCAATGAGCAGTTCTTC.

The V call is TRBV12-3 or TRBV12-4, the J call TRBJ2-7; D is unclear. This CDR3 is 14 amino acids long. The ends were cut back, 2 bases at V and 2 bases at J, with 10 bases in the middle. CDR3 protein: CASSLNPATYEQYV. The CDR3 DNA reads as TGTGCCAGCAGTTTAAATCCAGCTACCTACGAGCAGTACGTC.

This clonotype was found a few times. This rearrangement joins TRBV20-1 to TRBJ1-6; D is uncertain. CDR1 is DFQATT and CDR2 is SNEGSKA in the germline V gene (reference sequence). The CDR3 is 14 amino acids. Between the trimmed V and J ends, which lost 3 bases and 9 bases, there was a span of 15 bases. CDR3 protein: CSASPDGWASPLHF. CDR3 DNA: TGCAGTGCTAGTCCGGACGGATGGGCTTCACCCCTCCACTTT.

This clonotype was observed a few times. The chain is built from TRBV7-3 and TRBJ2-3; TRBD2 matches 11 bases. Losses at the gene ends were 1 base for V and 6 bases for J; bases not matched to a gene: 3. Looked up from germline, CDR1 is SGHTA and CDR2 is FQGTGA. This CDR3 has 15 residues. The CDR3 spells CASSLMPSGRDTQYF. For the CDR3, the DNA is TGTGCCAGCAGCTTAATGCCTAGCGGGAGGGATACGCAGTATTTT.

This chain joins TRBV25-1 and TRBJ2-2; D might be TRBD2 (6 bases). The V and J ends lost 6 bases and 0 bases respectively, with 20 bases between them. CDR1 and CDR2 from the germline V gene are MGHDK and SYGVNS. CDR3 length equals 18 residues. CDR3 protein: CASSELGMRGANTGELFF. In DNA, the CDR3 is TGTGCCAGCAGCGAGCTGGGGATGCGGGGAGCGAACACCGGGGAGCTGTTTTTT.

The V gene is TRBV12-5, the J gene TRBJ2-3; TRBD2 agrees at 12 bases. CDR1 is LGHNT, CDR2 FRNRAP, per germline. This CDR3 is built from 19 residues. Unmatched junction bases numbered 9, after V lost 0 bases and J lost 2 bases. The CDR3 spells CASGLVILTSGSVTDTQYF. DNA of the CDR3: TGTGCTAGTGGTTTGGTAATATTGACTAGCGGGAGCGTCACAGATACGCAGTATTTT.

The chain has TRBV29-1 and TRBJ2-2, with TRBD2 matching 7 bases. The trim removed 7 bases at V and 3 bases at J, leaving 14 bases unmatched. The CDR3 runs to 16 residues. Germline CDR1 and CDR2: SQVTM and ANQGSEA. CDR3 loop: CSAAQPVAGYTGELFF. The CDR3, as DNA: TGCAGCGCCGCCCAGCCGGTAGCGGGCTACACCGGGGAGCTGTTTTTT.

The V and J genes are TRBV28 and TRBJ2-3; D may be TRBD2 (6 bases). Trimming removed 4 bases from V and 5 bases from J, with 13 bases in between. The CDR3 extends over 14 amino acids. The germline V gene has CDR1 MDHEN and CDR2 SYDVKM. For the CDR3, the DNA is TGTGCCAGCAGTTCCGGTGGTAGCGGAGATACGCAGTATTTT. Its protein is CASSSGGSGDTQYF.

This clonotype was detected only a few times. This chain joins TRBV7-2 and TRBJ2-1; no definite D call. V lost 1 base and J lost 6, with 10 bases in between. CDR1 is SGHTA and CDR2 is FQGNSA in the germline V gene. The CDR3 length is 14 residues. CDR3 DNA sequence: TGTGCCAGCAGCTTAGGTCTCCCCCCCAATGAGCAGTTCTTC. It translates to CASSLGLPPNEQFF.

This chain uses TRBV28 with TRBJ2-5, with D hard to call. Trimming pared 6 bases from V and 9 bases from J, leaving 8 bases between. CDR1 and CDR2 (germline): MDHEN, SYDVKM. The CDR3 contains 10 residues. Here the CDR3 reads CASSSVAQYF. The CDR3 bases are TGTGCCAGCAGCTCCGTAGCCCAGTACTTC. Looking up the rest from reference TRBV28 and TRBJ2-5 gives the full variable domain: DVKVTQSSRYLVKRTGEKVFLECVQDMDHENMFWYRQDPGLGLRLIYFSYDVKMKEKGDIPEGYSVSREKKERFSLILESASTNQTSMYLCASSSVAQYFGPGTRLLVL.

This clonotype was counted a few times. The rearrangement uses TRBV20-1 and TRBJ2-7, with D perhaps matching TRBD1 (6 bases). Trimming stripped 0 bases from V and 12 bases from J, with 15 bases between. In germline, CDR1 is DFQATT, CDR2 SNEGSKA (reference sequence). CDR3 length: 12 residues. CDR3 in amino acids: CSARDRAGDPYV. The CDR3 DNA follows: TGCAGTGCTAGAGATAGGGCAGGGGATCCGTACGTC.

The CDR3 nucleotides read TGCAGTGCTAGAGAGCGCATCGACACTGAAGCTTTCTTT. This encodes CSARERIDTEAFF. This chain links TRBV20-1 with TRBJ1-1; D not resolved. Germline lookup yields CDR1 DFQATT and CDR2 SNEGSKA (reference sequence). The CDR3 runs to 13 residues. The germline V and J ends were trimmed by 0 bases and 3 bases, with 8 bases remaining between them.

The genes are TRBV10-3 and TRBJ1-4; 12 bases are a match to TRBD1. Per the germline V gene, CDR1 is ENHRY and CDR2 is SYGVKD. V gave up 3 bases and J gave up 0 bases; unmatched junction bases: 11. CDR3 length: 20 residues. Here the CDR3 reads CAISDMGTGGRNPTNEKLFF. Written as DNA, the CDR3 is TGTGCCATCAGTGATATGGGGACAGGGGGCCGTAATCCAACTAATGAAAAACTGTTTTTT.

This CDR3 reads CASTGTGNTEAFF. The CDR3 nucleotides read TGTGCCAGTACAGGGACAGGGAACACTGAAGCTTTCTTT. The V call is TRBV19, the J call TRBJ1-1; 8 bases line up with TRBD1. Trimming took 7 bases from V and 1 from J; bases not matched to a gene: 2. The V gene's germline CDR1 is LNHDA and CDR2 SQIVND (reference sequence). The CDR3 covers 13 residues.

In this sample, this clonotype turned up a few times. The V and J genes are TRBV7-9 and TRBJ2-2, with no clear D. Germline CDR1 SEHNR, CDR2 FQNEAQ (reference sequence). V dropped 1 base and J dropped 0 bases, with 9 bases sitting between them. The CDR3 runs to 16 residues. In nucleotides, the CDR3 is TGTGCCAGCAGCTTAGAGGGCGGCACGAACACCGGGGAGCTGTTTTTT. It encodes CASSLEGGTNTGELFF. Filled out from reference TRBV7-9 and TRBJ2-2, the complete variable domain reads DTGVSQNPRHKITKRGQNVTFRCDPISEHNRLYWYRQTLGQGPEFLTYFQNEAQLEKSRLLSDRFSAERPKGSFSTLEIQRTEQGDSAMYLCASSLEGGTNTGELFFGEGSRLTVL.

This clonotype was found many times. The V call is TRBV20-1, the J call TRBJ1-6; D unclear. The germline gives CDR1 DFQATT, CDR2 SNEGSKA (reference sequence). V gave up 3 bases and J gave up 9 bases, with 12 bases separating them. This CDR3 is 13 amino acids long. The CDR3 is CSASGLRGSPLHF. DNA for the CDR3: TGCAGTGCTAGTGGTCTAAGAGGTTCACCCCTCCACTTT.

The chain employs TRBV29-1 and TRBJ2-7, with D possibly TRBD2 on 5 matching bases. This CDR3 has 11 residues. The V and J ends lost 4 bases and 4 bases respectively, with 8 bases between them. The germline CDR1 and CDR2 sequences are SQVTM and ANQGSEA. The CDR3 loop reads CSVGERYEQYF. The CDR3 DNA reads as TGCAGCGTTGGTGAGCGGTACGAGCAGTACTTC.